A selection of T cell receptor beta chains follows, all from one sample in a study of T cell responses to AZD1222 COVID-19 vaccine. Profiled with immunoSEQ multiplex PCR; TCRdb holds only in-frame clones, not every one. Here the sample spans about 70,000 clones, 88% being singletons. Sequencing was performed on peripheral blood, taken 28 days after the second dose of the MenACWY control vaccine. The origin of the receptors is an adult who received the MenACWY meningococcal vaccine as a control. Each CDR3 is given with its conserved first and last residue. The D gene is left open where the match is weak. The size entry is marked missing in some rows and otherwise reads once, few, many or a size class.

J gene | clone size | D gene | V gene | CDR3 protein | CDR3 DNA
TRBJ1-2 | . | . | TRBV30 | CAWSPVTGYTF | TGTGCCTGGAGTCCGGTGACCGGCTACACCTTC
TRBJ1-2 | . | . | TRBV3-1/TRBV3-2 | CASSQDNWRYTF | TGTGCCAGCAGCCAAGATAATTGGCGCTACACCTTC
TRBJ1-1 | . | TRBD1 | TRBV9 | CASSAGQTYTEAFF | TGTGCCAGCAGCGCGGGACAGACTTACACTGAAGCTTTCTTT
TRBJ1-2 | . | . | TRBV9 | CASSARGNYGYTF | TGTGCCAGCAGCGCCCGGGGTAACTATGGCTACACCTTC
TRBJ1-6 | . | . | TRBV9 | CASSVVGGQNSPLHF | TGTGCCAGCAGCGTAGTTGGGGGACAAAATTCACCCCTCCACTTT
TRBJ2-7 | . | . | TRBV10-2 | CASRWGVGSYEQYF | TGCGCCAGCAGGTGGGGGGTGGGGTCCTACGAGCAGTACTTC
TRBJ1-2 | once | . | TRBV7-2 | CASSLVPPKGGYTF | TGTGCCAGCAGCTTAGTCCCACCAAAGGGAGGCTACACCTTC
TRBJ2-7 | . | TRBD1 | TRBV27 | CASRPRQGTYEQYF | TGTGCCAGCAGACCACGACAGGGCACCTACGAGCAGTACTTC
TRBJ2-7 | . | . | TRBV9 | CASSVEDRRNPYEQYF | TGTGCCAGCAGCGTAGAAGATCGGAGAAACCCCTACGAGCAGTACTTC
TRBJ2-3 | . | . | TRBV2 | CASIAVATDTQYF | TGTGCCAGCATCGCCGTGGCCACAGATACGCAGTATTTT
TRBJ1-2 | . | . | TRBV5-1 | CASSLAGTGTYGYTF | TGCGCCAGCAGCTTGGCGGGTACAGGAACCTATGGCTACACCTTC
TRBJ1-2 | . | TRBD1 | TRBV5-1 | CASSSDRVPYRYTF | TGCGCCAGCAGCTCGGACAGGGTCCCCTATCGCTACACCTTC
TRBJ2-7 | . | . | TRBV4-3 | CASSPNIWTYAYEQYF | TGCGCCAGCAGCCCGAACATTTGGACCTACGCCTACGAGCAGTACTTC
TRBJ2-7 | . | TRBD1 | TRBV14 | CASSQVGQGVVRF | TGTGCCAGCAGCCAAGTTGGACAGGGAGTAGTAAGATTC
TRBJ1-6 | once | . | TRBV7-9 | CASSLEGGLNSPLHF | TGTGCCAGCAGCTTAGAGGGTGGTCTTAATTCACCCCTCCACTTT
TRBJ2-7 | . | . | TRBV19 | CASSIQGQIYEQYF | TGTGCCAGTAGTATACAGGGGCAGATCTACGAGCAGTACTTC
TRBJ1-5 | . | . | TRBV28 | CASSSRGGNGNQPQHF | TGTGCCAGCAGTTCCCGCGGGGGGAACGGCAATCAGCCCCAGCATTTT
TRBJ1-5 | . | . | TRBV28 | CASSLGGTGNQPQHF | TGTGCCAGCAGTTTAGGGGGAACGGGCAATCAGCCCCAGCATTTT
TRBJ2-1 | . | TRBD2 | TRBV4-2 | CASSFRLAGGGNEQFF | TGTGCCAGCAGCTTCAGACTAGCGGGGGGGGGAAATGAGCAGTTCTTC
TRBJ1-5 | . | . | TRBV21-1 | CASSAGTESNQPQHF | TGTGCCAGCAGCGCCGGGACGGAGAGCAATCAGCCCCAGCATTTT
TRBJ2-3 | . | TRBD2 | TRBV4-1 | CASSQDSPTSGLDTQYF | TGCGCCAGCAGCCAAGATTCCCCTACTAGCGGGCTGGATACGCAGTATTTT
TRBJ2-7 | . | TRBD2 | TRBV19 | CASSPVGGAYEQYF | TGTGCCAGTAGTCCCGTCGGGGGGGCCTACGAGCAGTACTTC
TRBJ1-6 | . | . | TRBV19 | CASSVSSGGVNSPLHF | TGTGCCAGTAGTGTTTCTTCGGGGGGCGTTAATTCACCCCTCCACTTT
TRBJ2-5 | . | TRBD1 | TRBV18 | CASSTGTEETQYF | TGTGCCAGCTCAACAGGGACAGAAGAGACCCAGTACTTC
TRBJ2-6 | . | . | TRBV5-8 | CASSQMGISGANVLTF | TGTGCCAGCAGCCAAATGGGGATTTCTGGGGCCAACGTCCTGACTTTC
TRBJ2-1 | . | TRBD1 | TRBV27 | CASSLGQGGYNEQFF | TGTGCCAGCAGTTTGGGACAGGGGGGCTACAATGAGCAGTTCTTC
TRBJ1-5 | . | . | TRBV3-1/TRBV3-2 | CASSQDGLSNQPQHF | TGTGCCAGCAGCCAAGATGGATTAAGCAATCAGCCCCAGCATTTT
TRBJ1-5 | . | TRBD1 | TRBV27 | CASSSWGGGGDNQPQHF | TGTGCCAGCAGTTCCTGGGGGGGAGGGGGCGACAATCAGCCCCAGCATTTT
TRBJ1-3 | . | . | TRBV5-1 | CASSLDGTPGNTIYF | TGCGCCAGCAGCTTGGATGGAACTCCTGGAAACACCATATATTTT
TRBJ2-7 | . | TRBD2 | TRBV4-2 | CASRDAGGEPYEQYF | TGTGCCAGCAGGGATGCGGGGGGCGAACCCTACGAGCAGTACTTC
TRBJ2-5 | few | TRBD2 | TRBV7-8 | CASSPSGGETQYF | TGTGCCAGCAGCCCTAGCGGGGGGGAGACCCAGTACTTC
TRBJ1-1 | . | TRBD1 | TRBV5-5 | CASSGTAMNTEAFF | TGTGCCAGCAGCGGGACAGCAATGAACACTGAAGCTTTCTTT
TRBJ2-2 | once | TRBD2 | TRBV18 | CASSPGTSGSAGELFF | TGTGCCAGCTCACCCGGGACTAGCGGGAGCGCCGGGGAGCTGTTTTTT
TRBJ2-1 | few | TRBD1 | TRBV7-9 | CASIPTGGAGNEQFF | TGTGCCAGCATCCCCACAGGGGGCGCCGGTAATGAGCAGTTCTTC
TRBJ1-6 | . | . | TRBV4-1 | CASSQDIDGWTSPLHF | TGCGCCAGCAGCCAAGATATCGACGGGTGGACTTCACCCCTCCACTTT
TRBJ2-2 | . | TRBD2 | TRBV3-1/TRBV3-2 | CASSQWASGKDGELFF | TGTGCCAGCAGCCAATGGGCTAGCGGGAAGGACGGGGAGCTGTTTTTT
TRBJ2-1 | . | . | TRBV28 | CASSLGLNNEQFF | TGTGCCAGCAGTTTGGGGCTGAACAATGAGCAGTTCTTC
TRBJ2-7 | . | . | TRBV28 | CASNLRRGGWVYEQYF | TGTGCCAGCAATCTCCGGAGGGGAGGTTGGGTCTACGAGCAGTACTTC
TRBJ1-1 | . | . | TRBV11-2 | CASSSRDTRTEAFF | TGTGCCAGCAGCAGCCGGGACACTCGAACTGAAGCTTTCTTT
TRBJ2-7 | once | TRBD2 | TRBV5-1 | CASSPWPPSGQTRSYEQYF | TGCGCCAGCAGCCCCTGGCCCCCTAGCGGACAAACAAGATCCTACGAGCAGTACTTC
TRBJ1-2 | . | . | TRBV5-4 | CASTRGVGDGYTF | TGTGCCAGCACACGAGGTGTTGGGGACGGCTACACCTTC
TRBJ2-2 | . | . | TRBV28 | CASSSGQNTGELFF | TGTGCCAGCAGTTCGGGACAGAACACCGGGGAGCTGTTTTTT
TRBJ2-7 | . | . | TRBV7-9 | CASSSILQQYF | TGTGCCAGCAGCTCGATATTGCAGCAGTACTTC
TRBJ1-1 | . | TRBD1 | TRBV6-5 | CASRWDRNTEAFF | TGTGCCAGCAGATGGGACAGGAACACTGAAGCTTTCTTT
TRBJ2-1 | once | TRBD2 | TRBV7-2 | CASSLGGGLQYNEQFF | TGTGCCAGCAGCTTAGGGGGGGGACTACAGTACAATGAGCAGTTCTTC
TRBJ1-5 | . | . | TRBV15 | CATSTRGPRTGQPQHF | TGTGCCACCAGCACCAGGGGACCCAGGACGGGGCAGCCCCAGCATTTT
TRBJ1-2 | . | . | TRBV20-1 | CSASMNRAGLSSGYTF | TGCAGTGCTAGTATGAATCGGGCAGGGCTGTCGAGCGGCTACACCTTC